This T cell receptor beta chain originates from a study of blood T cell repertoires in COVID-19 (dated by TCRdb to 2020 to 2022). About the investigation overall: Samples covering the acute and convalescent phases of COVID-19 were provided by collaborators in the United States, Italy and Spain. The material from the prospective study consisted of cDNA or gDNA derived from T cells, B-cell-depleted T cells, or PBMCs. Subjects who had been exposed to COVID-19, were actively infected with it, or had recovered from it provided the deeply sampled blood TCRbeta repertoires that made up the dataset. A freely available public database, intended as a resource for researchers studying the immune response to SARS-CoV-2, is where the repertoires were released. Samples came from the ongoing ImmuneRACE study (first 160 participants) plus 1,254 subjects from 6 global collaborators. A de-identified subject ID, COVID-19 status, age in years and sex were almost always included in the sample metadata. HLA class I and class II types, where available, came from metadata supplied by the sample provider rather than from assay-based typing.

Collaborating institutions collected whole blood in K2EDTA tubes following their own protocols. For TCRbeta analysis, collaborators shipped samples as frozen whole blood, isolated PBMCs, or DNA extracted from either of those sample types. As regards this clone: What this receptor recognizes is not known. Base quality data are lacking; no much larger clone is found one base away.

TCRbeta CDR3 regions were amplified from genomic DNA using the immunoSEQ Assay, a bias-controlled multiplex PCR. The study's processing was this. The number of nucleated cells in each sample was estimated by amplification of reference gene primers within the assay. Sequence reads were collapsed and filtered to measure the absolute abundance of every unique TCRbeta CDR3 rearrangement. For each sample, productive Simpson clonality was calculated as the square root of Simpson's diversity index over productive rearrangements. What TCRdb holds here is the immuneACCESS table cut down to in-frame rearrangements. Part of the clones is not present; checked against another copy, under half of the missing clones reflect an unresolved V gene, and the others are unexplained. V and J calls and clone size are given by that table; D and trimming were obtained from the DNA. For this sample the table gives around 140,000 clones, of which roughly 86% were detected only once. Of the sample, less than 2% falls within the top ten clones.

Trimming leaves V shorter by 6 bases and J shorter by 8 bases, with the junction holding 12 bases beyond the gene matches. Inclusive of the bounding cysteine and phenylalanine, the CDR3 is 16 residues long. Only CDR3 DNA remains: 48 bases, in frame from the first base. CDR1 and CDR2 are read off the germline V gene as SGHDT and YYEEEE. The study at large found these results: The amount of clinical and demographic metadata varied by source and participant and was provided uncurated.

The rearranged segments are TRBV5-6 and TRBJ2-2; a stretch of 11 junction bases matches TRBD2. Specimen: peripheral blood. This TCR came from an older man with acute or convalescent COVID-19. In nucleotides, the sequence is TGTGCCAGCACCAAGCAACTAGCGGGGGCATTAGGGGAGCTGTTTTTT. Its protein reads: CASTKQLAGALGELFF.